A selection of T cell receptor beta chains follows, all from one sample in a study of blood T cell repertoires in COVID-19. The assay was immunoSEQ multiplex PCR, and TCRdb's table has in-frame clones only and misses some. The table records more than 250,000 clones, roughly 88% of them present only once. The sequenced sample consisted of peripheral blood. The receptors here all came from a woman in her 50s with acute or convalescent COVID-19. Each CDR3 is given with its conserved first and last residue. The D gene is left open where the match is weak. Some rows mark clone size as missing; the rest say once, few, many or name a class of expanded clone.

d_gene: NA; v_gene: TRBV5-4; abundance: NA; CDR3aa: CASSLDQDFGYTF
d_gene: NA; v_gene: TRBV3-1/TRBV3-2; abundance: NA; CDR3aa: CASSQGRGETQYF
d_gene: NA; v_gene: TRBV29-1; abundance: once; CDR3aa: CSVRQSKNEKLFF
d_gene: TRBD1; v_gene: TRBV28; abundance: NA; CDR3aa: CASIPSGTGDEKLFF
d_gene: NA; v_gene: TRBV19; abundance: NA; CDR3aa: CASTIRRDTEAFF
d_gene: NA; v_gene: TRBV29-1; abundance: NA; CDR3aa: CSVEPAAGQETQYF
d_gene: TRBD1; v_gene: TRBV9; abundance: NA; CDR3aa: CASSASPTGGYEQYF
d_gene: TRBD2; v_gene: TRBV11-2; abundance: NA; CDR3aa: CASSLVSWSGTRGYEQYF
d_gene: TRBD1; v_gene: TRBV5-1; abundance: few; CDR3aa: CASSTLSGTGGLETQYF
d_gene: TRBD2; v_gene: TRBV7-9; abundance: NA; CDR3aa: CASSPGTSGTGELFF
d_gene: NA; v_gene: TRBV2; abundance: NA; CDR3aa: CASKPDYRQTNEKLFF
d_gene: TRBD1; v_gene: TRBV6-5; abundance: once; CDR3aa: CASSLAGDSAEAFF
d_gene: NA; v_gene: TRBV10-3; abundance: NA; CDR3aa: CAISGTGYHEQYF
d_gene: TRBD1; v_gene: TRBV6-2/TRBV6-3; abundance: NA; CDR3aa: CASSSWTGINNQPQHF
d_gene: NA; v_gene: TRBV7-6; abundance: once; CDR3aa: CASSLEGARHTGELFF
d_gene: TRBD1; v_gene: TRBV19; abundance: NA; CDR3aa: CASSISRGHGNQPQHF
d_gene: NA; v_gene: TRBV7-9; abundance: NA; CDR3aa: CASSPTGGSQPQHF
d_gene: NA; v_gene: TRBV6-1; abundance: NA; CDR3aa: CASSEGQARQFF
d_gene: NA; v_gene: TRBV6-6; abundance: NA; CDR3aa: CASSYSIGGDSPLHF
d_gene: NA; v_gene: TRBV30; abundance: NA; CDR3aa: CAWSHNTYEQYF
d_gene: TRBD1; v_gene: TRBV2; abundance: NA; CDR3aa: CASRTGGTTNEKLFF
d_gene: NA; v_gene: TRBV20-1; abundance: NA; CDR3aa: CSASNPGHTYEQYF
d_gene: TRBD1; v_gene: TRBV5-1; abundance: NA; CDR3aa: CASSLGQGGTEAFF
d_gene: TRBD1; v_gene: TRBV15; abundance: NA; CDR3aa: CATSIRDRGDEKLFF
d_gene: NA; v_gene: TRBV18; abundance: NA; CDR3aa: CASSPQGATDTQYF
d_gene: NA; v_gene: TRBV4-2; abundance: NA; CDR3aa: CASSQDLVAVEQFF
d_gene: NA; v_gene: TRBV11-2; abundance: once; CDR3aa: CASSWGVIEQETQYF
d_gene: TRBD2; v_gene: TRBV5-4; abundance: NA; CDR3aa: CASSLWASGRYEQYF
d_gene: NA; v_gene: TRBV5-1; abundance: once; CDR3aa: CASSLGLETQYF
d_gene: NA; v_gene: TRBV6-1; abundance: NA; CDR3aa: CASSEAPSFLTDTIYF